This entry lists 24 T cell receptor beta chains sequenced from one sample in a study of T cells in Graves' hyperthyroidism and ophthalmopathy. TCR beta CDR3 regions were amplified from RNA. The TCR CDR3 was amplified in a first-round RT-PCR using the HTBI primer set. MiXCR, applied by TCRdb to the multiplex PCR reads, yields one record per CDR3 protein. The sample shows hundreds of thousands of distinct CDR3 sequences, over 15% of them seen only once. What was sequenced was blood. Receptor source: a woman aged 50 to 65 with Graves' hyperthyroidism that later progressed to Graves' ophthalmopathy.

This clonotype was seen ten or more times. The gene calls are TRBV18 and TRBJ1-6, with TRBD1 matching 8 bases. In germline, CDR1 is KGHSH, CDR2 LQKENI. V lost 3 bases, J lost 8 bases, and 9 bases stayed unmatched. The CDR3 runs 16 residues. The CDR3 nucleotides read TGTGCCAGCTCACCCCGTACAACAGGGGGTCATTCACCCCTCCACTTT. Translating gives CASSPRTTGGHSPLHF.

Only a few counts were recorded for this clonotype. The chain joins TRBV15 to TRBJ2-1, with 8 nucleotides matching TRBD2. The germline V gene encodes CDR1 LNHNV and CDR2 YYDKDF (reference sequence). The CDR3 is 14 residues long. Trimming removed 3 bases from V and 3 bases from J; junction bases left unmatched: 1. Written as DNA, the CDR3 is TGTGCCACCAGCAGGGGACTAGACTACAATGAGCAGTTCTTC. Protein sequence: CATSRGLDYNEQFF.

This clonotype has a handful of counts. In nucleotides, the CDR3 is TGTGCCAGCAGCTTAGCCGGCGGGGGGGCCGGTGAGCAGTTCTTC. Its protein product is CASSLAGGGAGEQFF. V gene TRBV7-9 combines with J gene TRBJ2-1, with 9 positions matching TRBD2. With 0 bases clipped from V and 9 bases from J, the junction kept 6 bases outside the gene matches. The CDR3 is 15 amino acids. Germline values: CDR1 SEHNR, CDR2 FQNEAQ (reference sequence).

This clonotype was found a few times. This chain connects TRBV27 to TRBJ1-1; D gene uncertain. The CDR3 is 13 amino acids. V was pared by 6 bases and J by 0 bases, with 8 bases between. The germline gives CDR1 MNHEY, CDR2 SMNVEV (reference sequence). The CDR3 loop is CASRTDLNTEAFF. The CDR3 coding sequence is TGTGCCAGCAGGACGGACCTGAACACTGAAGCTTTCTTT.

This clonotype was counted between two and nine times. V usage is TRBV11-3 and J usage is TRBJ2-1; 8 bases agree with TRBD1. Looked up from germline, CDR1 is SGHNT and CDR2 is YENEEA. The CDR3 extends over 15 amino acids. With V trimmed by 1 base and J by 9 bases, 8 bases remained unmatched. The chain's CDR3 is CASSLGAGGLREQFF. The CDR3 bases are TGTGCCAGCAGCTTAGGGGCAGGGGGCTTGCGTGAGCAGTTCTTC.

There are many counts of this clonotype. This chain connects TRBV19 to TRBJ1-1; D is uncertain. Trimming left V 8 bases short and J 0 bases short, with 7 bases between. The CDR3 extends over 12 amino acids. Germline V lookup: CDR1 LNHDA, CDR2 SQIVND (reference sequence). CDR3 nucleotide sequence: TGTGCCAGTCAGGACTTGAACACTGAAGCTTTCTTT. Translating gives CASQDLNTEAFF.

This clonotype was counted only a few times. J is TRBJ1-2 and V is TRBV28; D might be TRBD1 (5 bases). Trimming left V 3 bases short and J 4 bases short, with 18 bases between. The germline V gene has CDR1 MDHEN and CDR2 SYDVKM. The CDR3 is 16 residues long. CDR3 amino acids: CASSFQGTVFVYGYTF. CDR3 sequence (DNA): TGTGCCAGCAGTTTCCAGGGAACAGTCTTTGTCTATGGCTACACCTTC.

The CDR3 region is CASSGPDGTNYGYTF. CDR3 DNA: TGTGCCAGCAGCGGACCGGACGGAACTAACTATGGCTACACCTTC. This chain uses TRBV9 with TRBJ1-2; D gene uncertain. V was cut by 3 bases and J by 0 bases, with 12 bases left in between. This CDR3 spans 15 amino acids. From germline, CDR1 is SGDLS and CDR2 YYNGEE.

The chain recombines TRBV19 with TRBJ1-5; D remains ambiguous. CDR1 and CDR2 from the germline V gene are LNHDA and SQIVND (reference sequence). With 7 bases removed from V and 2 bases from J, the gap between germline ends came to 21 bases. The CDR3 runs 17 residues. In DNA, the CDR3 is TGTGCCAGTACCCCGGTCGGGATTATAGCCGGCAATCAGCCCCAGCATTTT. Encoded protein: CASTPVGIIAGNQPQHF.

The CDR3 coding sequence is TGTGCCAGCTCACCGGGACAGGGTCCCACAGATACGCAGTATTTT. It codes for CASSPGQGPTDTQYF. The chain has TRBV18 and TRBJ2-3; 9 nucleotides match TRBD1. CDR3 length: 15 amino acids. Trimming cost V 3 bases and J 2 bases; bases outside gene matches: 3. CDR1 is KGHSH, CDR2 LQKENI, per germline.

This clonotype has at least ten counts. The chain couples TRBV6-1 to TRBJ1-5; 8 bases are shared with TRBD1. Per the germline V gene, CDR1 is MNHNS and CDR2 is SASEGT. The CDR3 totals 18 residues. V trimming: 4 bases; J trimming: 5 bases; junction bases outside the gene matches: 16. Here the CDR3 DNA reads TGTGCCAGCAGTGGGATGCGGGACAGGTGGGGTAGTTATCAGCCCCAGCATTTT. Protein product: CASSGMRDRWGSYQPQHF.

This clonotype was observed at least ten times. This chain connects TRBV3-1 to TRBJ1-2; D unclear. V was cut by 0 bases and J by 7 bases, with 9 bases left in between. The CDR3 runs to 13 residues. Germline-derived CDR1 and CDR2 are LGHDT and YNNKEL (reference sequence). The CDR3 loop is CASSQDFRSGYTF. CDR3 in DNA: TGTGCCAGCAGCCAAGATTTCCGGAGTGGCTACACCTTC.

The J gene is TRBJ1-2, the V gene TRBV7-9; the D gene is possibly TRBD1 (5 bases). V shed 2 bases and J shed 5 bases, with 15 bases lying between them. Looked up from germline, CDR1 is SEHNR and CDR2 is FQNEAQ (reference sequence). CDR3 size: 15 residues. The CDR3 sequence: CASSLRGDPGYGYTF. The CDR3, as DNA: TGTGCCAGCAGCTTACGGGGGGACCCAGGATATGGCTACACCTTC.

This clonotype was recorded at least ten times. The V call is TRBV12-5, the J call TRBJ1-1; D perhaps matches TRBD1 (6 bases). Deletions cut 3 bases from V and 3 bases from J, with 14 bases between. Germline values: CDR1 LGHNT, CDR2 FRNRAP. The CDR3 is made up of 15 amino acids. CDR3 sequence: CASGFLTGRYTEAFF. In DNA form, the CDR3 reads TGTGCTAGTGGTTTCCTCACAGGGAGGTACACTGAAGCTTTCTTT.

This clonotype has at least ten counts. The rearrangement uses TRBV27 and TRBJ1-6; no firm D call. Between the trimmed V and J ends, which lost 1 base and 10 bases, there was a span of 11 bases. The CDR3 totals 14 residues. The germline V gene encodes CDR1 MNHEY and CDR2 SMNVEV (reference sequence). The CDR3 protein is CASSLFGRSSPLHF. The CDR3 region has the DNA TGTGCCAGCAGTTTATTTGGGCGGTCGTCACCCCTCCACTTT.

This clonotype was picked up many times. CDR3 region: CASSYPRDRRFTEAFF. The CDR3 nucleotides are TGTGCCAGCAGTTACCCCCGGGACCGAAGGTTCACTGAAGCTTTCTTT. The chain is built from TRBV6-6 and TRBJ1-1; tentatively, D is TRBD1 (5 bases). The CDR3 consists of 16 residues. Germline values: CDR1 MNHNY, CDR2 SVGAGI (reference sequence). Trimming shortened V by 2 bases and J by 4 bases, and 17 bases separated the two germline ends.

This chain uses TRBV29-1 with TRBJ1-5; D is undetermined. Trimming took off 4 bases at V and 6 bases at J, with 16 bases between the two ends. Germline loops: CDR1 SQVTM, CDR2 ANQGSEA. The CDR3 sequence is 14 residues long. CDR3 amino acids: CSVVFAGSSQPQHF. The DNA of the CDR3 is TGCAGCGTTGTATTCGCAGGATCGTCTCAGCCCCAGCATTTT.

A word on this clonotype: A read error is possible here, since a much larger clone lies one base away. The chain recombines TRBV7-9 with TRBJ1-6; 12 nucleotides align to TRBD1. This CDR3 has 14 amino acids. The junction had 7 bases not matched to a gene; V was cut back by 5 bases and J by 14 bases. Per germline, CDR1 SEHNR and CDR2 FQNEAQ (reference sequence). The CDR3 DNA follows: TGTGCCAGCAGCCGGGACAGGGGGCATACATCCCTCCACTTT. Protein product: CASSRDRGHTSLHF.

This clonotype was detected a few times. The CDR3 reads CSAAPDSIYEQYF. CDR3 sequence (DNA): TGCAGTGCCGCACCCGACAGTATTTACGAGCAGTACTTC. This chain uses TRBV20-1 with TRBJ2-7, with D tentatively TRBD1 (5 bases). Germline V gene lookup returns CDR1 DFQATT and CDR2 SNEGSKA (reference sequence). V lost 6 bases to trimming and J lost 4 bases, with 16 bases between them. The CDR3 contains 13 residues.

This clonotype was picked up a small number of times. The CDR3 here is CASRVTGGANTGELFF. In DNA form, the CDR3 reads TGTGCCAGCAGGGTGACAGGGGGCGCGAACACCGGGGAGCTGTTTTTT. The chain carries TRBV6-1 and TRBJ2-2, with 10 nucleotides matching TRBD1. Germline CDR1 is MNHNS and CDR2 is SASEGT. This CDR3 contains 16 residues. V was pared by 6 bases and J by 0 bases, with 4 bases of the junction left unmatched.

Many counts were recorded for this clonotype. This sequence joins TRBV2 and TRBJ1-2; a possible D gene is TRBD1 (5 bases). This CDR3 comprises 15 residues. Trimming stripped 2 bases from V and 4 bases from J, with 14 bases between. Germline CDR1 and CDR2: SNHLY and FYNNEI. CDR3 DNA: TGTGCCAGCAGTGAAATGGGGCTTCGGGGCTATGGCTACACCTTC. Its translation: CASSEMGLRGYGYTF.

This clonotype was recorded many times. The chain carries TRBV6-2 or TRBV6-3 and TRBJ1-2; unclear D gene. The CDR3 extends over 13 amino acids. Germline lookup yields CDR1 MNHEY and CDR2 SVGEGT. The ends were cut back, 2 bases at V and 8 bases at J, with 12 bases in the middle. The CDR3, as DNA: TGTGCCAGCAGTTACCGGCTGCGCCAAGGCTACACCTTC. Protein product: CASSYRLRQGYTF.

The table lists this clonotype with a few counts. This chain links TRBV18 with TRBJ2-5, with 9 bases that match TRBD1. Germline trimming cut 2 bases from V and 3 bases from J; bases unmatched to any gene: 4. Germline CDR1 reads KGHSH; CDR2 reads LQKENI. This CDR3 spans 15 amino acids. The CDR3 DNA sequence: TGTGCCAGCTCACCAGAGACAGGGGGTAAAGAGACCCAGTACTTC. Translating it yields CASSPETGGKETQYF.

The sample holds many counts of this clonotype. The chain recombines TRBV7-9 with TRBJ1-2, with no clear D. Trimming removed 1 base from V and 0 bases from J, with 9 bases in between. This CDR3 region has 15 residues. Germline V gene lookup returns CDR1 SEHNR and CDR2 FQNEAQ (reference sequence). The CDR3: CASSLGADSNYGYTF. The CDR3, as DNA: TGTGCCAGCAGCTTAGGGGCAGACTCTAACTATGGCTACACCTTC.